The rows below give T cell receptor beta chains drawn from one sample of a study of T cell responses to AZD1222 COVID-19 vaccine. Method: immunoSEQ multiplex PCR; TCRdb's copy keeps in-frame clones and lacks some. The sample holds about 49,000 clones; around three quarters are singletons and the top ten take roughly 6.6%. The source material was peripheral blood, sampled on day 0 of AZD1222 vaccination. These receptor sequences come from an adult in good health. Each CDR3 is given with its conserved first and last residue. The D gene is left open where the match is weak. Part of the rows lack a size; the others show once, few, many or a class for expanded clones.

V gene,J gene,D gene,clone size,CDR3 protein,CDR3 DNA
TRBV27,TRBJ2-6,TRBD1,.,CASSLLGTGPSGGANVLTF,TGTGCCAGCAGTTTACTAGGGACAGGGCCGAGTGGTGGGGCCAACGTCCTGACTTTC
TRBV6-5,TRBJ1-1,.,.,CASSYSAQGNTEAFF,TGTGCCAGCAGTTACTCGGCCCAGGGGAACACTGAAGCTTTCTTT
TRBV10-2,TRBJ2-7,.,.,CASSEPAVSSYEQYF,TGCGCCAGCAGTGAACCAGCGGTCAGCTCCTACGAGCAGTACTTC
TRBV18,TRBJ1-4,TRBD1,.,CASSRGQAGNEKLFF,TGTGCCAGCTCCCGCGGACAGGCGGGTAATGAAAAACTGTTTTTT
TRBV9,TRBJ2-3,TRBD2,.,CASSVGASGKSDTQYF,TGTGCCAGCAGCGTAGGGGCTAGCGGGAAATCTGATACGCAGTATTTT
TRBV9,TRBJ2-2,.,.,CASSVDPAVAGELFF,TGTGCCAGCAGCGTAGATCCCGCTGTGGCCGGGGAGCTGTTTTTT
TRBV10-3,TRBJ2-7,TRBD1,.,CAISTGTVAYEQYF,TGTGCCATCAGTACCGGGACAGTAGCCTACGAGCAGTACTTC
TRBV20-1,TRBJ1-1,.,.,CSAPRSPEAFF,TGCAGTGCCCCCCGAAGCCCTGAAGCTTTCTTT
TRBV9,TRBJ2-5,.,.,CASSASHTSQETQYF,TGTGCCAGCAGCGCCTCACATACCAGCCAAGAGACCCAGTACTTC
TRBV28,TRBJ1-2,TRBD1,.,CASSRTGEYGYTF,TGTGCCAGCAGTCGGACAGGGGAGTATGGCTACACCTTC
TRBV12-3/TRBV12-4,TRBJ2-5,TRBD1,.,CASSPQGPLTQYF,TGTGCCAGCAGCCCACAGGGGCCCCTAACCCAGTACTTC
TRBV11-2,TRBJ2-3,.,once,CASSLVQLTDTQYF,TGTGCCAGCAGCTTAGTCCAGCTCACAGATACGCAGTATTTT
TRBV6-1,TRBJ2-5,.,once,CASSDWGRSQETQYF,TGTGCCAGCAGTGATTGGGGCAGGAGCCAAGAGACCCAGTACTTC
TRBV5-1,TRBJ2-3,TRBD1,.,CASSLATGVTDTQYF,TGCGCCAGCAGCTTGGCGACAGGGGTAACAGATACGCAGTATTTT
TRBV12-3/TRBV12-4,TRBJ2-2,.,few,CASRTGSTGELFF,TGTGCCAGCAGAACCGGTTCTACCGGGGAGCTGTTTTTT
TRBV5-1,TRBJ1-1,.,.,CASSLFDSNTEAFF,TGCGCCAGCAGCTTGTTTGATAGTAACACTGAAGCTTTCTTT
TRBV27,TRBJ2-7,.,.,CASSSSQRGRGEQYF,TGTGCCAGCAGTTCCTCCCAAAGGGGTCGAGGAGAGCAGTACTTC
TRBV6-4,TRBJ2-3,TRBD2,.,CASSEASGGYTQYF,TGTGCCAGCAGTGAGGCTAGCGGGGGGTATACGCAGTATTTT
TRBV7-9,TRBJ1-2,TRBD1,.,CASSLTGDYGYTF,TGTGCCAGCAGCCTGACAGGGGACTATGGCTACACCTTC
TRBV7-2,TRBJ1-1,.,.,CASTPQGRGTEAFF,TGTGCCAGCACCCCCCAGGGCCGGGGCACTGAAGCTTTCTTT
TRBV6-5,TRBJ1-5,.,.,CASGFSNQPQHF,TGTGCCTCCGGATTTAGCAATCAGCCCCAGCATTTT
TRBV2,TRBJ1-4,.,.,CASTSATNEKLFF,TGTGCCAGTACCAGTGCAACTAATGAAAAACTGTTTTTT
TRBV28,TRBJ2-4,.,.,CASSSKNIQYF,TGTGCCAGCAGTTCCAAAAACATTCAGTACTTC
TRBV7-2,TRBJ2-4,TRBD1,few,CASSPQGVVGNIQYF,TGTGCCAGCAGCCCCCAGGGGGTTGTCGGAAACATTCAGTACTTC
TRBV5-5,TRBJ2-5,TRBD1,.,CASSKTGGEETQYF,TGTGCCAGCAGCAAAACAGGGGGCGAAGAGACCCAGTACTTC
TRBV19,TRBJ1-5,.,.,CASSKGRENQPQHF,TGTGCCAGTAGTAAGGGACGGGAAAATCAGCCCCAGCATTTT
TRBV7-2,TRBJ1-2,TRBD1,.,CASSLGQGNYGYTF,TGTGCCAGCAGCTTGGGACAGGGTAACTATGGCTACACCTTC
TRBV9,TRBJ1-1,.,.,CASSVGGAGFGEAFF,TGTGCCAGCAGCGTAGGGGGCGCGGGGTTTGGTGAAGCTTTCTTT
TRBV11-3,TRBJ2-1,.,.,CASTQGAGAGSEQFF,TGTGCCAGCACCCAGGGGGCGGGAGCGGGTAGTGAGCAGTTCTTC
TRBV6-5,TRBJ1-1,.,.,CASSILMDTEAFF,TGTGCCAGCAGCATCCTCATGGACACTGAAGCTTTCTTT
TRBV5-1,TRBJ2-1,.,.,CASSSTGRNDNEQFF,TGCGCCAGCAGCAGCACGGGACGGAATGACAATGAGCAGTTCTTC
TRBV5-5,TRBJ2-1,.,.,CASSSGTNNEQFF,TGTGCCAGCAGCTCCGGGACCAACAATGAGCAGTTCTTC
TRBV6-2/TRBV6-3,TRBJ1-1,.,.,CASSRAGLKFTHNEAFF,TGTGCCAGCAGCAGGGCGGGACTGAAGTTCACCCACAATGAAGCTTTCTTT
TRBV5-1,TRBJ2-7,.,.,CASYDRTYEQYF,TGCGCCAGCTATGACAGGACCTACGAGCAGTACTTC
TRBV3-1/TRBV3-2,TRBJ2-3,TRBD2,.,CASSRTGGLRADTQYF,TGTGCCAGCAGCCGTACGGGGGGGCTCCGCGCAGATACGCAGTATTTT
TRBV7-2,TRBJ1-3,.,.,CASSLGSSGNTIYF,TGTGCCAGCAGCTTGGGGAGCTCTGGAAACACCATATATTTT
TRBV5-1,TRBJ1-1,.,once,CASSFWEGLNTEAFF,TGCGCCAGCAGCTTTTGGGAGGGCCTGAACACTGAAGCTTTCTTT
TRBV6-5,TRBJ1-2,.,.,CASRDLRTGYTF,TGTGCCAGCAGAGACCTAAGGACGGGCTACACCTTC
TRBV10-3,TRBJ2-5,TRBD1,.,CATRTGVQETQYF,TGTGCCACCCGGACAGGAGTGCAAGAGACCCAGTACTTC
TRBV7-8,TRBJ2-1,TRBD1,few,CASSHLRDRGRSEQFF,TGTGCCAGCAGCCATCTCCGGGACAGGGGTCGGAGTGAGCAGTTCTTC
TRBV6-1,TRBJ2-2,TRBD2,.,CASRERAGTNTGELFF,TGTGCCAGCAGGGAAAGAGCGGGGACGAACACCGGGGAGCTGTTTTTT
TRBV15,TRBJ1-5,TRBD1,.,CATSRGGTGNQPQHF,TGTGCCACCAGCAGAGGTGGGACAGGGAATCAGCCCCAGCATTTT
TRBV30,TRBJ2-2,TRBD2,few,CAWRTLAGVGTGELFF,TGTGCCTGGAGGACTCTAGCGGGAGTAGGAACCGGGGAGCTGTTTTTT
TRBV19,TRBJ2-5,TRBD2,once,CASSLGGLSQETQYF,TGTGCCAGTAGTCTGGGGGGACTAAGTCAAGAGACCCAGTACTTC
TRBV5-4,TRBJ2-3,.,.,CASSLGSTDTQYF,TGTGCCAGCAGCTTGGGTAGCACAGATACGCAGTATTTT
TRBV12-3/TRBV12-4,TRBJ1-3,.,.,CASSLGSGNTIYF,TGTGCCAGCAGTTTAGGGTCTGGAAACACCATATATTTT
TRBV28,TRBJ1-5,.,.,CASNQNNQPQHF,TGTGCCAGCAATCAGAATAATCAGCCCCAGCATTTT
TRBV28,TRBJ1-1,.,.,CASITTGGTEAFF,TGTGCCAGCATTACTACCGGGGGGACTGAAGCTTTCTTT
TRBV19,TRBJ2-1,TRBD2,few,CASSIGASGSDEQFF,TGTGCCAGTAGTATAGGGGCTAGCGGGAGTGATGAGCAGTTCTTC
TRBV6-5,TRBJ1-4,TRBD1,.,CASGRQGGTNEKLFF,TGTGCCAGTGGGCGACAGGGCGGAACTAATGAAAAACTGTTTTTT
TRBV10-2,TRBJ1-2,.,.,CASSDSRRGRSYGYTF,TGCGCCAGCAGTGACTCGCGGAGGGGACGGAGCTATGGCTACACCTTC
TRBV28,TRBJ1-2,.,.,CASSLWDVTGFYGYTF,TGTGCCAGCAGTTTATGGGACGTGACAGGCTTTTATGGCTACACCTTC
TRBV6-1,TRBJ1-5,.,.,CASSVSGTVRNQPQHF,TGTGCCAGCAGTGTTTCGGGGACCGTTCGCAATCAGCCCCAGCATTTT
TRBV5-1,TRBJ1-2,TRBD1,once,CASSFQGAYGYTF,TGCGCCAGCAGCTTCCAGGGGGCGTATGGCTACACCTTC
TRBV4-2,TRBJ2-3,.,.,CASSQVASTDTQYF,TGTGCCAGCAGCCAAGTCGCAAGCACAGATACGCAGTATTTT